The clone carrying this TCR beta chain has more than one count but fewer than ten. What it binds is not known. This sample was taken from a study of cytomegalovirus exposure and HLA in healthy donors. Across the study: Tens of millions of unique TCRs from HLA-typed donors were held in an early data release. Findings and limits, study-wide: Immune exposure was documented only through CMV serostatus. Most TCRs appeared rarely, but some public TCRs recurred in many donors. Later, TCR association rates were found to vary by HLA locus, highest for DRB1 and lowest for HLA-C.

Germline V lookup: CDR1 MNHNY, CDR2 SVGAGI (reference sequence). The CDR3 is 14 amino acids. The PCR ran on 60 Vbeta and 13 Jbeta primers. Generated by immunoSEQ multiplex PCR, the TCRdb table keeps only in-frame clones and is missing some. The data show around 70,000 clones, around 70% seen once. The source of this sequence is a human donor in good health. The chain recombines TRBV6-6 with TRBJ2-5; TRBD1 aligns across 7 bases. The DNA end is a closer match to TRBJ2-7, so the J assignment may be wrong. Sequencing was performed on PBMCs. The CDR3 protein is CASSIGTVTYEQYF. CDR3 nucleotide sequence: TGTGCCAGCAGTATCGGGACAGTGACCTACGAGCAGTACTTC.